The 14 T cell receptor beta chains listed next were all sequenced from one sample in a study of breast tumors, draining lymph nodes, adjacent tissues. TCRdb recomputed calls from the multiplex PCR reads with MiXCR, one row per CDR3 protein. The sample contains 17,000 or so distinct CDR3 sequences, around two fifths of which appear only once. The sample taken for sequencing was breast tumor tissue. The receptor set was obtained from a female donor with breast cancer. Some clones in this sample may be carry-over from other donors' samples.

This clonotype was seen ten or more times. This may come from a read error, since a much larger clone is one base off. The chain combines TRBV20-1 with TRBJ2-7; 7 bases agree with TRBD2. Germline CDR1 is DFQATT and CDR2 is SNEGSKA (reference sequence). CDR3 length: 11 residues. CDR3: CSGGLTYEQSF. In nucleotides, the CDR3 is TGCAGCGGGGGACTAACCTACGAGCAGTCCTTC.

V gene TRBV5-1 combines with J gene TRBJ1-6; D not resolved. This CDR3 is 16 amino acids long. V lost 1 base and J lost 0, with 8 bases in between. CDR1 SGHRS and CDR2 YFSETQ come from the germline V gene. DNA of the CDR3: TGCGCCAGCAGCTTGAGAGCTTCCTCCTATAATTCACCCCTCCACTTT. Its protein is CASSLRASSYNSPLHF. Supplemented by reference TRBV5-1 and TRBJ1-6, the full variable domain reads KAGVTQTPRYLIKTRGQQVTLSCSPISGHRSVSWYQQTPGQGLQFLFEYFSETQRNKGNFPGRFSGRQFSNSRSEMNVSTLELGDSALYLCASSLRASSYNSPLHFGNGTRLTVT.

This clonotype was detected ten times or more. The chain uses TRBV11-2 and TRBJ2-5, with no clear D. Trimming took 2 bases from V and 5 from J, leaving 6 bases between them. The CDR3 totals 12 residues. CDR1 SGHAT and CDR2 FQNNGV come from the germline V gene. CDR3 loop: CASSLRPETQYF. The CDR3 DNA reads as TGTGCCAGCAGCTTAAGGCCGGAGACCCAGTACTTC.

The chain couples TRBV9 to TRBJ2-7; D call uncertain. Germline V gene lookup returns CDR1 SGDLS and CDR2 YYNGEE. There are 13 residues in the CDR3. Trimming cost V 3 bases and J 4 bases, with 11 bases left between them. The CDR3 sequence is CASSAPGWYEQYF. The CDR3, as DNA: TGTGCCAGCAGCGCGCCGGGCTGGTACGAGCAGTACTTC.

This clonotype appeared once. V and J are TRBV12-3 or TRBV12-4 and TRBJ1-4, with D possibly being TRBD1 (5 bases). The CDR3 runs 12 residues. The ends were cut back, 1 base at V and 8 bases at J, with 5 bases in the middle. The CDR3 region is CASSLGGEKLFF. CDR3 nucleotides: TGTGCCAGCAGTTTAGGGGGGGAAAAACTGTTTTTT.

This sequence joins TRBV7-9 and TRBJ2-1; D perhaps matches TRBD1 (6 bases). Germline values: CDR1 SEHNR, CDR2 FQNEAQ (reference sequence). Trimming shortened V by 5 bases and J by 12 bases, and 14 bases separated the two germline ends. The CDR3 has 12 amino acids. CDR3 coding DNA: TGTGCCAGCAGCCAGGACAGTTTGGGGCAGTTCTTC. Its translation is CASSQDSLGQFF.

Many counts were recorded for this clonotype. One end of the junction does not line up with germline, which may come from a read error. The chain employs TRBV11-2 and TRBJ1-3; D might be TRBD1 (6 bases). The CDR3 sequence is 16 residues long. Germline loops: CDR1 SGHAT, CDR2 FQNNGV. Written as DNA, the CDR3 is TGTGCCAGCAGCTTAACGCCGAGGACAGACCAAAACGCCATATATTTT. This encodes CASSLTPRTDQNAIYF. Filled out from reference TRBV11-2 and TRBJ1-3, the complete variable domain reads EAGVAQSPRYKIIEKRQSVAFWCNPISGHATLYWYQQILGQGPKLLIQFQNNGVVDDSQLPKDRFSAERLKGVDSTLKIQPAKLEDSAVYLCASSLTPRTDQNAIYFGEGSWLTVV.

CDR3 in amino acids: CASSPSGGRAPDTQYF. As DNA, the CDR3 is TGTGCCAGCAGCCCAAGTGGCGGGAGGGCCCCAGATACGCAGTATTTT. The gene calls are TRBV12-3 or TRBV12-4 and TRBJ2-3; 9 nucleotides align to TRBD2. The CDR3 spans 16 residues. Trimming removed 6 bases from V and 4 bases from J; junction bases left unmatched: 11.

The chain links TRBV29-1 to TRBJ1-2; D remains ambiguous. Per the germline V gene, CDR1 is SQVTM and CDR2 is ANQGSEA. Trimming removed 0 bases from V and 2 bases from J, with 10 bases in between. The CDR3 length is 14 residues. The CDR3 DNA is TGCAGCGTTGAAGATGAGGCGCGGAACTATGGCTACACCTTC. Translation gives CSVEDEARNYGYTF.

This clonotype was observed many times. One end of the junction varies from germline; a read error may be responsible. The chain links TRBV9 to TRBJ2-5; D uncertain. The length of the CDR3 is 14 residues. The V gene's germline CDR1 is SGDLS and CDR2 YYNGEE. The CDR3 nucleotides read TGTGCCAGCAGCGGATACGGACCTCAAGAGACCCAGTCCTTC. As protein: CASSGYGPQETQSF.

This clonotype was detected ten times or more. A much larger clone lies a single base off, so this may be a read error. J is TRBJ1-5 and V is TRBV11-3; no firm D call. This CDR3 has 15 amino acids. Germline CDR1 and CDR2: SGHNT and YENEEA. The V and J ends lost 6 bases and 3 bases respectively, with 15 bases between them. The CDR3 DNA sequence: TGTGCCAGCAGGTCCCCCATTTATACCAATCAGCCCCAGCATTTT. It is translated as CASRSPIYTNQPQHF.

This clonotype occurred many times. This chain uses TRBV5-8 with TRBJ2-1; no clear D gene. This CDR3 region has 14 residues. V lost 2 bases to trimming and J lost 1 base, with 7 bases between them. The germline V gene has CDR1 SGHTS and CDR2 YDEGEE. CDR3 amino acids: CASSFRASYNEQFF. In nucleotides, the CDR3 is TGTGCCAGCAGCTTTCGGGCTTCCTACAATGAGCAGTTCTTC.

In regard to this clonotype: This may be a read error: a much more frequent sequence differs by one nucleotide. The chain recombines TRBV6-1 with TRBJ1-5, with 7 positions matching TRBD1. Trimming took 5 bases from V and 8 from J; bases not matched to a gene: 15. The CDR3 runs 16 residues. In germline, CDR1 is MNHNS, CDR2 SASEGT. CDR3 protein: CASSQKDRLIYEPQHF. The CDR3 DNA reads TGTGCCAGCAGTCAAAAGGACAGGCTGATTTATGAGCCCCAGCATTTT.

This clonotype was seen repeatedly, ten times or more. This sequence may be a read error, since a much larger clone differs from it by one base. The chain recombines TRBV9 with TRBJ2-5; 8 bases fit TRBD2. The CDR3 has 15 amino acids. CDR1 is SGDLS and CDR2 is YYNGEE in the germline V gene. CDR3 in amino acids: CASSVSGSIQETPYF. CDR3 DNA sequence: TGTGCCAGCAGCGTGAGCGGGAGTATCCAAGAGACCCCGTACTTC.